This is a list of T cell receptor beta chains from one sample in a study of cytomegalovirus exposure and HLA in healthy donors. Clones were sequenced by immunoSEQ multiplex PCR, and TCRdb holds only the in-frame ones, with some missing. The table includes 130,000 to 150,000 clones, roughly three quarters detected once. The sample was PBMCs. All receptors derive from a middle-aged woman in good health and CMV-seronegative. Both conserved end residues are part of each CDR3. The D gene is left open where the match is weak. Some rows have no size entry. The others give once, few or many, or a class for an expanded clone.

>-|once|TRBV28|TRBJ2-1
CASSLPGGHSYNEQFF
TGTGCCAGCAGTTTACCAGGGGGGCACTCCTACAATGAGCAGTTCTTC
>TRBD2|once|TRBV9|TRBJ2-3
CASSVGGSGRTDTQYF
TGTGCCAGCAGCGTAGGCGGTAGCGGGAGAACAGATACGCAGTATTTT
>-|-|TRBV6-1|TRBJ2-5
CASSDGRWETQYF
TGTGCCAGCAGTGATGGGAGGTGGGAGACCCAGTACTTC
>-|-|TRBV11-2|TRBJ1-6
CASSLWMGPRRSSPLHF
TGTGCCAGCAGCTTATGGATGGGGCCCCGCCGGAGTTCACCCCTCCACTTT
>TRBD2|-|TRBV19|TRBJ2-5
CASSPKGTSLLETQYF
TGTGCCAGTAGTCCCAAGGGGACTAGTCTTTTGGAGACCCAGTACTTC
>TRBD2|few|TRBV27|TRBJ2-7
CASSSLSSGSQYEQYF
TGTGCCAGCAGTTCGCTCTCAAGCGGGAGCCAATACGAGCAGTACTTC
>TRBD1|-|TRBV27|TRBJ2-1
CASSFISTTGGPYNEQFF
TGTGCCAGCAGTTTCATTTCCACAACAGGGGGCCCCTACAATGAGCAGTTCTTC
>TRBD1|-|TRBV5-4|TRBJ1-2
CASSPDRGDVDTF
TGTGCCAGCAGTCCCGACAGGGGAGACGTCGACACCTTC
>-|-|TRBV21-1|TRBJ2-1
CASSKDNEVAGARNEQFF
TGTGCCAGCAGCAAAGACAATGAGGTAGCGGGAGCGCGAAATGAGCAGTTCTTC
>-|-|TRBV2|TRBJ1-5
CASSARTGSGYRNQPQHF
TGTGCCAGCAGTGCGCGAACAGGGTCGGGCTATCGCAATCAGCCCCAGCATTTT
>-|-|TRBV5-1|TRBJ1-4
CASSAGTTGEKLFF
TGCGCCAGCAGCGCCGGGACGACAGGTGAAAAACTGTTTTTT
>TRBD2|-|TRBV27|TRBJ2-1
CASSLGLAGGVEQFF
TGTGCCAGCAGTTTAGGTCTAGCGGGAGGGGTTGAGCAGTTCTTC
>TRBD2|-|TRBV5-4|TRBJ2-3
CASSPRTSGSTDTQYF
TGTGCCAGCAGCCCACGGACTAGCGGGAGCACAGATACGCAGTATTTT
>-|once|TRBV11-3|TRBJ1-2
CASSQPPGLYYGYTF
TGTGCCAGCAGCCAACCCCCCGGTTTATACTATGGCTACACCTTC
>-|once|TRBV27|TRBJ1-1
CASSLQGLNTEAFF
TGTGCCAGCAGTTTACAGGGGCTGAACACTGAAGCTTTCTTT
>-|-|TRBV4-1|TRBJ1-2
CASSPQGGGIYGYTF
TGCGCCAGCAGCCCCCAGGGAGGGGGAATCTATGGCTACACCTTC
>TRBD1|-|TRBV27|TRBJ1-2
CASSLRFYLGEVGQGGYGYTF
TGTGCCAGCAGTTTAAGATTCTATCTTGGTGAAGTGGGACAGGGGGGGTATGGCTACACCTTC
>-|-|TRBV18|TRBJ2-5
CASSPQSGGETQYF
TGTGCCAGCTCACCACAATCAGGGGGGGAGACCCAGTACTTC
>TRBD2|-|TRBV2|TRBJ2-1
CASSEMLAGDNEQFF
TGTGCCAGCAGTGAAATGCTAGCGGGAGACAATGAGCAGTTCTTC
>-|-|TRBV6-1|TRBJ2-1
CASSDRWRLDEQFF
TGTGCCAGCAGTGACCGGTGGCGGCTGGATGAGCAGTTCTTC
>-|-|TRBV6-1|TRBJ2-6
CASSGHWFLGGSGANVLTF
TGTGCCAGCAGTGGACATTGGTTCCTGGGGGGATCTGGGGCCAACGTCCTGACTTTC
>-|-|TRBV30|TRBJ1-4
CAWRPGATNEKLFF
TGTGCCTGGAGGCCTGGAGCCACTAATGAAAAACTGTTTTTT
>-|-|TRBV7-9|TRBJ1-2
CASSYGQNNYGYTF
TGTGCCAGCAGCTACGGACAGAATAACTATGGCTACACCTTC
>TRBD1|few|TRBV6-1|TRBJ1-1
CASSRQGNTEAFF
TGTGCCAGCAGTCGACAGGGGAACACTGAAGCTTTCTTT